This is a list of T cell receptor beta chains from one sample in a study of blood T cells in healthy people across ages. TCRdb fed the 5' RACE reads into MiXCR, producing one record per CDR3 protein. Counted here are under 1,000,000 distinct CDR3 sequences, about 34% occurring once; the ten biggest clones make up approximately 13%. The sample was blood. These receptors came from a man between 18 and 35 years old in good health. Both conserved end residues are part of each CDR3. The order of the fields is clone size, D gene, J gene, V gene, CDR3 DNA, CDR3 protein. D genes are given only for firm matches. Some rows mark clone size as missing; the rest say once, few, many or name a class of expanded clone.

clone_size: few
d_call: TRBD2
j_call: TRBJ2-1
v_call: TRBV7-2
cdr3_nt: TGTGCCAGCAGCTTAGCGATATTGACTAGCGGAAATGAGCAGTTCTTC
cdr3_aa: CASSLAILTSGNEQFF

clone_size: once
d_call: TRBD2
j_call: TRBJ2-1
v_call: TRBV5-1
cdr3_nt: TGCGCCAGCAGCTCCTTAGCGGGGGAGGGGAATGAGCAGTTCTTC
cdr3_aa: CASSSLAGEGNEQFF

clone_size: many
d_call: .
j_call: TRBJ2-7
v_call: TRBV29-1
cdr3_nt: TGCAGCGTTGAATGGGGAAACGAGCAGTACTTC
cdr3_aa: CSVEWGNEQYF

clone_size: .
d_call: .
j_call: TRBJ2-1
v_call: TRBV4-1
cdr3_nt: TGCGCCAGCAGCCGCAATAGTTATGAGCAGTTCTTC
cdr3_aa: CASSRNSYEQFF

clone_size: many
d_call: .
j_call: TRBJ2-4
v_call: TRBV3-1
cdr3_nt: TGTGCCAGCAGTCGCAGGGGAAGTTCAGCGCTAGCCAAAAACATTCAGTACTTC
cdr3_aa: CASSRRGSSALAKNIQYF

clone_size: few
d_call: .
j_call: TRBJ2-7
v_call: TRBV6-6
cdr3_nt: TGTGCCAGCAGTTCGGGCACCGTCTCCGAGCAGTACTTC
cdr3_aa: CASSSGTVSEQYF

clone_size: few
d_call: .
j_call: TRBJ2-7
v_call: TRBV12-3/TRBV12-4
cdr3_nt: TGTGCCAGCAGTTTAAAGGCTCCCTACGAGCAGTACTTC
cdr3_aa: CASSLKAPYEQYF

clone_size: few
d_call: .
j_call: TRBJ2-2
v_call: TRBV5-1
cdr3_nt: TGCGCCAGCAGGGAAATTACCGGGGAGCTGTTTTTT
cdr3_aa: CASREITGELFF

clone_size: many
d_call: .
j_call: TRBJ2-3
v_call: TRBV5-1
cdr3_nt: TGCGCCAGCAAGGATCCAGATACGCAGTATTTT
cdr3_aa: CASKDPDTQYF

clone_size: .
d_call: TRBD1
j_call: TRBJ1-5
v_call: TRBV7-2
cdr3_nt: TGTGCCAGCAGCCCCCAGACAGGGATGACCCAGCCCCAGCATTTT
cdr3_aa: CASSPQTGMTQPQHF